The T cell receptor beta chain under discussion was sequenced for a study of Graves' ophthalmopathy and Graves' hyperthyroidism. Study-wide results and caveats: In blood appeared most of the expanded thyroid clonotypes whose frequency exceeded 0.001. The study's model predicted ophthalmopathy progression at approximately 70% sensitivity and about 72% specificity.

This CDR3 spans 15 amino acids. Trimming took 4 bases from V and 5 from J; bases not matched to a gene: 8. CDR1 and CDR2 (germline): MDHEN, SYDVKM. Using RNA transcripts, the TCR beta CDR3 regions were amplified. Scientists carried out first-round RT-PCR using HTBI primers and then a second-round multiplex PCR. TCRdb itself ran the multiplex PCR reads through MiXCR, one entry per CDR3 protein. In the table there are about 410,000 distinct CDR3 sequences, around 17% of which are singletons. PBMCs came from roughly 10 ml of fresh peripheral blood. This clonotype was detected ten times or more. Antigen: not known.

Sequenced sample: peripheral blood. The chain carries TRBV28 and TRBJ2-5; 9 nucleotides align to TRBD2. This sequence was found in a woman aged 18-29 years with Graves' ophthalmopathy. The CDR3 is CASSSSGRLGETQYF. In nucleotides, the CDR3 is TGTGCCAGCAGTTCAAGCGGGAGGCTGGGGGAGACCCAGTACTTC.